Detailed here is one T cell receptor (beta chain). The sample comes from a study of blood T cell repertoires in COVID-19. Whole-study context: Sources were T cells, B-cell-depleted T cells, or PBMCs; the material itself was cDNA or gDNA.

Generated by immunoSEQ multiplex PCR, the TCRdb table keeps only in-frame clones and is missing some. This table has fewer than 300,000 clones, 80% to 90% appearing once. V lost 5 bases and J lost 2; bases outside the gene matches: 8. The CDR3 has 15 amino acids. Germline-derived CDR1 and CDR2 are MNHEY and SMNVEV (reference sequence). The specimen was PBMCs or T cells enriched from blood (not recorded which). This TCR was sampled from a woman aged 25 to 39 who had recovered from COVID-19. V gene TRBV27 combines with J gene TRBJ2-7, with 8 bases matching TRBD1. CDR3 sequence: CASSLRGRPPYEQYF. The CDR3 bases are TGTGCCAGCAGTCTCAGGGGGCGCCCCCCCTACGAGCAGTACTTC.